Shown below are 32 T cell receptor beta chains from a single sample sequenced in a study of T cell repertoires in cytomegalovirus infection. These TCRs' antigens remain unknown. TCRdb reanalysed the reads using MiXCR and keeps one entry per CDR3 protein. This sample yields hundreds of thousands of distinct CDR3 sequences, of which approximately 32% are seen a single time; roughly 13% belongs to the top ten. This sample comprised cultured CD8+ T cells from PBMCs, obtained from culture after CMV antigen stimulation. Source of these receptors: a human donor in good health (CMV status not recorded). Some clones in this sample may be carry-over from other donors' samples.

The genes are TRBV7-2 and TRBJ1-1; weak D call: TRBD1 (5 bases). Germline lookup yields CDR1 SGHTA and CDR2 FQGNSA. The V end lost 5 bases, the J end lost 3 bases, and 25 bases lay between the germline ends. This CDR3 comprises 18 residues. As DNA, the CDR3 is TGTGCCAGCAGCAAAGACTACTCGAGGGGCGGATTGTACACTGAAGCTTTCTTT. As protein: CASSKDYSRGGLYTEAFF.

The J gene is TRBJ2-5, the V gene TRBV7-8; 7 bases are a match to TRBD1. There are 14 residues in the CDR3. After removal of 0 bases from V and 4 bases from J, the junction contained 2 bases not matched to a gene. CDR1 is SGHVS and CDR2 is FQNEAQ in the germline V gene. CDR3 loop: CASSLATGPETQYF. The CDR3 nucleotides read TGTGCCAGCAGCTTAGCGACAGGGCCAGAGACCCAGTACTTC.

The chain is built from TRBV28 and TRBJ2-5, with TRBD2 matching 7 bases. V shed 5 bases and J 7 bases; nucleotides not matched to a gene: 13. CDR1 and CDR2 (germline): MDHEN, SYDVKM. The CDR3 has 15 amino acids. The CDR3: CASSPGLTGDGTQYF. As DNA, the CDR3 is TGTGCCAGCAGTCCGGGACTAACGGGGGATGGGACCCAGTACTTC.

This clonotype was seen a few times. The chain employs TRBV2 and TRBJ2-1; possibly TRBD1 or TRBD2 for D (6 bases each). This CDR3 comprises 17 residues. Germline V gene data show CDR1 as SNHLY and CDR2 as FYNNEI. V dropped 2 bases and J dropped 4 bases, with 18 bases sitting between them. This CDR3 is CASSEWDIQRGYNEQFF. The CDR3 DNA follows: TGTGCCAGCAGTGAATGGGACATTCAACGGGGGTACAATGAGCAGTTCTTC. The full variable domain, with the rest looked up from reference TRBV2 and TRBJ2-1, is EPEVTQTPSHQVTQMGQEVILRCVPISNHLYFYWYRQILGQKVEFLVSFYNNEISEKSEIFDDQFSVERPDGSNFTLKIRSTKLEDSAMYFCASSEWDIQRGYNEQFFGPGTRLTVL.

In this sample, this clonotype turned up many times. The rearrangement joins TRBV7-9 to TRBJ1-2; the D gene is possibly TRBD1 (6 bases). The CDR3 has 14 residues. V was pared by 5 bases and J by 4 bases, with 14 bases between. Germline V gene lookup returns CDR1 SEHNR and CDR2 FQNEAQ (reference sequence). The CDR3 reads CASSGEGQPYGYTF. DNA of the CDR3: TGTGCCAGCAGCGGAGAAGGACAGCCCTATGGCTACACCTTC. Full variable domain (remainder filled in from reference TRBV7-9 and TRBJ1-2): DTGVSQNPRHKITKRGQNVTFRCDPISEHNRLYWYRQTLGQGPEFLTYFQNEAQLEKSRLLSDRFSAERPKGSFSTLEIQRTEQGDSAMYLCASSGEGQPYGYTFGSGTRLTVV.

The genes are TRBV28 and TRBJ2-3; D is perhaps TRBD2 (6 bases). The V end was cut by 3 bases, the J end by 2 bases, with 12 bases between. The CDR3 is 15 residues long. The germline V gene encodes CDR1 MDHEN and CDR2 SYDVKM. The CDR3 loop reads CASSFVGTSTDTQYF. CDR3 bases: TGTGCCAGCAGTTTCGTTGGGACTTCCACAGATACGCAGTATTTT.

This clonotype was seen at least ten times. The chain couples TRBV7-6 to TRBJ2-1; 9 bases align to TRBD2. This CDR3 is built from 15 residues. Germline trimming cut 1 base from V and 7 bases from J; bases unmatched to any gene: 5. Germline loops: CDR1 SGHVS, CDR2 FNYEAQ. The chain's CDR3 is CASSLGRGGKNEQFF. Here the CDR3 DNA reads TGTGCCAGCAGCTTAGGGCGGGGGGGCAAGAATGAGCAGTTCTTC.

With respect to this clonotype: Here the CDR3 omits its conserved ending phenylalanine or tryptophan, so a read error is the likely source. The chain joins TRBV19 to TRBJ2-7; a possible D gene is TRBD1 (5 bases). Trimming stripped 5 bases from V and 1 base from J, with 9 bases between. Germline CDR1 reads LNHDA; CDR2 reads SQIVND (reference sequence). The CDR3 contains 13 residues. The CDR3 sequence: CASSPGISYEQYI. DNA of the CDR3: TGTGCCAGTAGTCCAGGGATATCCTACGAGCAGTACATC.

The sample holds a few counts of this clonotype. This chain links TRBV6-1 with TRBJ1-6, with 7 bases lining up with TRBD1. V gave up 6 bases and J gave up 11 bases; unmatched junction bases: 16. The CDR3 totals 16 residues. Germline V gives CDR1 MNHNS, CDR2 SASEGT. This chain's CDR3 is CASSYGTESLRAPLHF. In nucleotides, the CDR3 is TGTGCCAGCAGCTACGGGACAGAGAGTCTAAGGGCACCCCTCCACTTT.

V usage is TRBV7-3 and J usage is TRBJ2-2; 7 nucleotides align to TRBD1. The CDR3 has 16 amino acids. CDR1 and CDR2 (germline): SGHTA, FQGTGA. Trimming cost V 0 bases and J 3 bases; bases outside gene matches: 4. The CDR3 protein is CASSLTRGLHTGELFF. The CDR3 DNA sequence: TGTGCCAGCAGCTTAACAAGGGGGCTCCACACCGGGGAGCTGTTTTTT. Based on the CDR3 plus reference TRBV7-3 and TRBJ2-2, the full variable domain is GAGVSQTPSNKVTEKGKYVELRCDPISGHTALYWYRQSLGQGPEFLIYFQGTGAADDSGLPNDRFFAVRPEGSVSTLKIQRTERGDSAVYLCASSLTRGLHTGELFFGEGSRLTVL.

There are a few counts of this clonotype. The V call is TRBV7-9, the J call TRBJ2-3; 7 bases fit TRBD1. Germline V CDR1 and CDR2: SEHNR, FQNEAQ (reference sequence). The CDR3 contains 16 residues. J was trimmed by 2 bases and V by 5 bases; bases with no gene match: 10. The CDR3 region is CASSREGGYNTDTQYF. For the CDR3, the DNA is TGTGCCAGCAGCCGTGAAGGGGGCTACAACACAGATACGCAGTATTTT.

Ten or more counts support this clonotype. The V gene is TRBV7-9, the J gene TRBJ2-3; D gene uncertain. Trimming left V 7 bases short and J 0 bases short, with 8 bases between. The CDR3 runs 13 residues. CDR1 is SEHNR, CDR2 FQNEAQ, per germline (reference sequence). CDR3 in DNA: TGTGCCAGCATCAGCAGTAGCACAGATACGCAGTATTTT. It yields the protein CASISSSTDTQYF.

On this clonotype: Relative to the germline gene, one junction end is altered; a read error may explain this. The CDR3 region has the DNA TGTGTCAGCAGCTTAGCTGGGGGGACCGGATACACCGATACGCAGTATTTT. It translates to CVSSLAGGTGYTDTQYF. The chain recombines TRBV7-6 with TRBJ2-3, with D perhaps matching TRBD2 (6 bases). CDR3 length: 17 residues. CDR1 SGHVS and CDR2 FNYEAQ come from the germline V gene.

This clonotype has only one observation. This chain joins TRBV6-6 and TRBJ1-1; D is perhaps TRBD1 (6 bases). CDR3 length: 15 amino acids. Per the germline V gene, CDR1 is MNHNY and CDR2 is SVGAGI (reference sequence). The germline V and J ends were trimmed by 1 base and 4 bases, with 13 bases remaining between them. CDR3 DNA: TGTGCCAGCAGTTACTTATCGCTACAGGGCACTGAAGCTTTCTTT. Translated: CASSYLSLQGTEAFF.

The chain is built from TRBV2 and TRBJ1-1; TRBD1 agrees at 9 bases. The CDR3 extends over 13 amino acids. The germline V gene encodes CDR1 SNHLY and CDR2 FYNNEI. V shed 7 bases and J 10 bases; nucleotides not matched to a gene: 10. The CDR3 nucleotides are TGTGCCAGCACGGGACAGGGAGAGGTAACAGCTTTCTTT. It codes for CASTGQGEVTAFF.

This chain uses TRBV20-1 with TRBJ2-2; the match to TRBD1 covers 10 bases. J lost 7 bases, V lost 6 bases, and 8 bases had no gene match. This CDR3 is 14 amino acids long. The germline gives CDR1 DFQATT, CDR2 SNEGSKA (reference sequence). In nucleotides, the CDR3 is TGCAGTGCGCCCGGGACAGGGGTGATCGGGGAGCTGTTTTTT. Amino acids: CSAPGTGVIGELFF.

This chain uses TRBV4-2 with TRBJ2-5; the D gene could be TRBD1 or TRBD2 (6 bases each). V was cut by 0 bases and J by 5 bases, with 25 bases left in between. This CDR3 has 19 residues. From germline, CDR1 is LGHNA and CDR2 YNFKEQ. CDR3 coding DNA: TGTGCCAGCAGCCAAGAGGCGAATGGGGGGCTCACGAGATGGGAGACCCAGTACTTC. Translating it yields CASSQEANGGLTRWETQYF.

V usage is TRBV25-1 and J usage is TRBJ2-7; D is uncertain. Germline V gene lookup returns CDR1 MGHDK and CDR2 SYGVNS. Trimming removed 3 bases from V and 2 bases from J, with 8 bases in between. This CDR3 has 13 residues. CDR3 sequence: CASSDGRAYEQYV. The CDR3 region has the DNA TGTGCCAGCAGTGATGGCCGAGCCTACGAGCAGTACGTC.

As regards this clonotype: The junction does not match germline at one end; this may be a read error. The chain uses TRBV7-2 and TRBJ2-5; 8 nucleotides agree with TRBD2. This CDR3 region has 13 residues. Germline V CDR1 and CDR2: SGHTA, FQGNSA. CDR3 sequence: CARSFGGLADPYF. DNA of the CDR3: TGCGCCAGGAGCTTCGGCGGACTAGCAGATCCGTACTTC.

About this clonotype: Compared with germline, one end of the junction differs, possibly owing to a read error. The chain joins TRBV11-2 to TRBJ2-2; 8 bases are shared with TRBD1. The length of the CDR3 is 15 residues. From germline, CDR1 is SGHAT and CDR2 FQNNGV. CDR3 nucleotide sequence: TGTGCCAGCACCCAAACCCGCAGGGGGCCTGGGGAGCTGTCTTTT. Translating gives CASTQTRRGPGELSF.

The chain is built from TRBV27 and TRBJ2-5, with TRBD2 as a possible D gene (6 bases). Trimming stripped 1 base from V and 5 bases from J, with 14 bases between. This CDR3 has 15 residues. The V gene's germline CDR1 is MNHEY and CDR2 SMNVEV (reference sequence). DNA for the CDR3: TGTGCCAGCAGTTTATTTAACCTCCGGGGGGAGACCCAGTACTTC. It specifies CASSLFNLRGETQYF.

Written as DNA, the CDR3 is TGTGCCAGCAGCTTACAATCCGGGACACCTTACGAGCAGTACTTC. Translation gives CASSLQSGTPYEQYF. This chain links TRBV7-8 with TRBJ2-7; maybe TRBD1 (6 bases). Per the germline V gene, CDR1 is SGHVS and CDR2 is FQNEAQ. V shed 2 bases and J shed 4 bases, with 15 bases lying between them. The CDR3 contains 15 residues.

In this sample, this clonotype turned up many times. V usage is TRBV7-2 and J usage is TRBJ2-7, with D maybe TRBD1 (6 bases). The germline gives CDR1 SGHTA, CDR2 FQGNSA. V lost 1 base and J 3 bases, leaving 13 bases between the germline ends. The CDR3 length is 15 residues. The CDR3 DNA reads TGTGCCAGCAGCTTAGAGGTGACAGGATACTACGAGCAGTACGTC. Amino acid sequence: CASSLEVTGYYEQYV.

J is TRBJ2-7 and V is TRBV20-1; 7 bases line up with TRBD1. The CDR3 loop spans 13 amino acids. V lost 2 bases, J lost 3 bases, and 4 bases stayed unmatched. Germline CDR1 and CDR2: DFQATT and SNEGSKA (reference sequence). The CDR3 nucleotides read TGCAGTGCTAGACTACAGGGGCACTACGAGCAGTACGTC. It encodes CSARLQGHYEQYV.

By frequency in the sample, this clonotype is medium-sized. The genes are TRBV7-9 and TRBJ2-2; weak D call: TRBD2 (5 bases). The CDR3 is 13 residues long. CDR1 is SEHNR, CDR2 FQNEAQ, per germline (reference sequence). The V end lost 1 base, the J end lost 6 bases, and 6 bases lay between the germline ends. CDR3 nucleotides: TGTGCCAGCAGCTTAGTCGGGGCCGGGGAGCTGTTTTTT. Protein product: CASSLVGAGELFF.

V and J are TRBV5-8 and TRBJ2-5; D is ambiguous. V gave up 0 bases and J gave up 0 bases, with 12 bases separating them. Germline V gives CDR1 SGHTS, CDR2 YDEGEE. The CDR3 is made up of 16 amino acids. The CDR3 nucleotides are TGTGCCAGCAGCTTGGGCCAAGGCCCGTACCAAGAGACCCAGTACTTC. Amino acids: CASSLGQGPYQETQYF.

The sample holds a few counts of this clonotype. The CDR3 sequence: CATSREREGSYGYTF. The CDR3 DNA sequence: TGTGCCACCAGCAGAGAGAGGGAGGGGAGCTATGGCTACACCTTC. The chain is built from TRBV15 and TRBJ1-2, with D maybe TRBD1 (5 bases). Germline assignment: CDR1 LNHNV and CDR2 YYDKDF (reference sequence). The V and J ends lost 0 bases and 4 bases respectively, with 12 bases between them. This CDR3 spans 15 amino acids.

This clonotype was seen only a few times. The chain links TRBV19 to TRBJ2-4, with D tentatively TRBD2 (5 bases). This CDR3 is 16 amino acids long. CDR1 and CDR2 (germline): LNHDA, SQIVND (reference sequence). V lost 5 bases and J 0 bases, leaving 14 bases between the germline ends. In DNA, the CDR3 is TGTGCCAGTAGTCTCGACGGGGAGAAAGCCAAAAACATTCAGTACTTC. The encoded protein is CASSLDGEKAKNIQYF.

This clonotype came up many times. The rearrangement links TRBV12-3 or TRBV12-4 to TRBJ1-3; D not certain. The V end was cut by 3 bases, the J end by 8 bases, with 11 bases between. The CDR3 loop spans 13 amino acids. In DNA, the CDR3 is TGTGCCAGCAGTTTGGTGGGGAGGGACACCATATATTTT. It is translated as CASSLVGRDTIYF.

The gene calls are TRBV4-1 and TRBJ2-5, with 7 bases aligning to TRBD2. Per germline, CDR1 MGHRA and CDR2 YSYEKL. Losses at the gene ends were 4 bases for V and 5 bases for J; bases not matched to a gene: 7. The CDR3 is made up of 14 amino acids. The CDR3, as DNA: TGCGCCAGCAGCCCCCGACTAGCTGGGGAGACCCAGTACTTC. Protein product: CASSPRLAGETQYF.

This clonotype was counted between two and nine times. The chain joins TRBV4-1 to TRBJ2-2; 14 nucleotides match TRBD2. This CDR3 spans 19 amino acids. The trim removed 0 bases at V and 5 bases at J, leaving 8 bases unmatched. Germline V gene sequence: CDR1 MGHRA, CDR2 YSYEKL. The CDR3 spells CASSQEEWTSGGRTGELFF. CDR3 coding DNA: TGCGCCAGCAGCCAAGAAGAATGGACTAGCGGGGGGAGGACCGGGGAGCTGTTTTTT.

J is TRBJ2-5 and V is TRBV7-9; 9 bases fit TRBD2. Germline CDR1 SEHNR, CDR2 FQNEAQ (reference sequence). The length of the CDR3 is 17 residues. V gave up 5 bases and J gave up 0 bases; unmatched junction bases: 10. This CDR3 reads CASSASVSGGNQETQYF. Written as DNA, the CDR3 is TGTGCCAGCAGCGCTTCTGTGAGCGGGGGGAACCAAGAGACCCAGTACTTC.